These 6 T cell receptor beta chains were all obtained from the same sample, sequenced in a study of cytomegalovirus exposure and HLA in healthy donors. Researchers ran the PCR with 60 Vbeta and 13 Jbeta primers. Produced via immunoSEQ multiplex PCR; TCRdb's table is partial and in-frame only. The data contain roughly 76,000 clones, 79% of them singletons. The sequencing sample was made of PBMCs. Receptors originate from a young man in good health and CMV-seronegative.

The gene calls are TRBV11-1 and TRBJ2-5; weak D call: TRBD2 (6 bases). Germline V CDR1 and CDR2: SGHAT, FQDESV (reference sequence). Trimming removed 3 bases from V and 2 bases from J, with 13 bases in between. The length of the CDR3 is 15 residues. CDR3 amino acids: CASSFGGTGQETQYF. The CDR3 DNA is TGTGCCAGCAGCTTTGGAGGGACCGGTCAAGAGACCCAGTACTTC.

The sample holds one count of this clone. DNA of the CDR3: TGCAGTGCTAGGAGGAGTCACGAGCAGTACTTC. As protein: CSARRSHEQYF. The chain uses TRBV20-1 and TRBJ2-7, with unresolved D. Trimming took off 3 bases at V and 5 bases at J, with 8 bases between the two ends. The CDR3 length is 11 residues. Germline values: CDR1 DFQATT, CDR2 SNEGSKA (reference sequence).

The rearrangement links TRBV2 to TRBJ2-7; 9 bases are shared with TRBD1. The CDR3 totals 14 residues. The trim removed 7 bases at V and 2 bases at J, leaving 6 bases unmatched. Looked up from germline, CDR1 is SNHLY and CDR2 is FYNNEI. CDR3 bases: TGTGCCAGCAAAGGAAGGACAGGGGCCTACGAGCAGTACTTC. It codes for CASKGRTGAYEQYF.

J is TRBJ2-1 and V is TRBV10-3; 10 nucleotides line up with TRBD2. Germline values: CDR1 ENHRY, CDR2 SYGVKD. The ends lost 10 bases at V and 0 bases at J; junction bases unmatched: 12. This CDR3 spans 17 amino acids. CDR3 amino acids: CATLASGSHSSYNEQFF. DNA of the CDR3: TGTGCCACGCTCGCTAGCGGGAGTCACAGCTCCTACAATGAGCAGTTCTTC.

V usage is TRBV6-5 and J usage is TRBJ1-6; D remains ambiguous. This CDR3 spans 15 amino acids. V gave up 3 bases and J gave up 10 bases, with 16 bases separating them. CDR1 MNHEY and CDR2 SVGAGI come from the germline V gene. CDR3 coding DNA: TGTGCCAGCAGTTATACGCAGGCCGCTCCCTCACCCCTCCACTTT. It translates to CASSYTQAAPSPLHF.

V is TRBV4-2 and J is TRBJ1-6, with 8 bases aligning to TRBD1. The CDR3 is made up of 17 amino acids. Germline CDR1 and CDR2: LGHNA and YNFKEQ. With 4 bases clipped from V and 7 bases from J, the junction kept 12 bases outside the gene matches. DNA for the CDR3: TGTGCCAGCAGCCGCCCCGATGCGACAGGGGAAAATTCACCCCTCCACTTT. Residues: CASSRPDATGENSPLHF.